This T cell receptor (beta chain) was recorded in a study of chemoradiotherapy in HPV16-positive cancers. Study at large: A couple of HPV16-positive patients' cells yielded candidate HPV-specific clones and common motifs.

General study points: HPV-specific T cells were functionally defined from only two HPV16-positive patients. Candidate HPV-specific clones and E7-related TCR motifs grew in tumor during treatment.

As concerns this clone: Its antigen is currently unknown.

The assay was immunoSEQ multiplex PCR, and TCRdb's table has in-frame clones only and misses some. The table lists approximately 8,200 clones, about 63% of them singletons. This clonotype was sampled from a human donor with HPV-associated anogenital cancer. Collection took place from a patient who underwent chemoradiotherapy.

As DNA, the CDR3 is TGTGCCAGCAGCCCCGGGACAGGGGATACCGACGAGCAGTACTTC. It translates to CASSPGTGDTDEQYF. The V gene is TRBV7-9, the J gene TRBJ2-7; 10 bases fit TRBD1. Per germline, CDR1 SEHNR and CDR2 FQNEAQ (reference sequence). CDR3 size: 15 residues. The V segment lost 5 bases and the J segment 5 bases; nucleotides outside the gene matches: 9.